Each of the 3 T cell receptor beta chains below was sequenced from the same sample in a study of blood T cells in healthy people across ages. A second about 7 to 11 cycle PCR used barcoded and J-beta primers. A single record per CDR3 protein comes from TCRdb applying MiXCR to the 5' RACE reads. Of 1.5 million or so distinct CDR3 sequences in the sample, 40% to 45% were seen once. The sequencing sample was made of blood. The receptors stem from a woman aged 18-30 years in good health.

The CDR3 sequence: CASSQGSSGMNTEAFF. The CDR3 nucleotides are TGCGCCAGCAGCCAAGGATCTTCGGGGATGAACACTGAAGCTTTCTTT. The chain combines TRBV4-3 with TRBJ1-1, with D unclear. Germline V lookup: CDR1 LGHNA, CDR2 YSLEER. The CDR3 loop spans 16 amino acids. Trimming removed 1 base from V and 0 bases from J, with 12 bases in between.

Turning to this clonotype: At one boundary the junction diverges from the germline segment, which might be a read error. The V call is TRBV7-2, the J call TRBJ2-4; D could derive from TRBD1 or TRBD2 (6 bases each). CDR1 SGHTA and CDR2 FQGNSA come from the germline V gene. This CDR3 has 16 residues. The CDR3 DNA reads TGTGTCAGCAGCTTAGATTTTGGGGGGCCGTTAAACATTCAGTACTTC. This sequence encodes CVSSLDFGGPLNIQYF. Complete variable domain (other parts from reference TRBV7-2 and TRBJ2-4): GAGVSQSPSNKVTEKGKDVELRCDPISGHTALYWYRQSLGQGLEFLIYFQGNSAPDKSGLPSDRFSAERTGGSVSTLTIQRTQQEDSAVYLCVSSLDFGGPLNIQYFGAGTRLSVL.

In DNA, the CDR3 is TGCGCCAGCAGCTCGTTAGCGGGAGGGGATACGCAGTATTTT. Its translation is CASSSLAGGDTQYF. The V call is TRBV5-1, the J call TRBJ2-3; 11 bases agree with TRBD2. This CDR3 comprises 14 residues. CDR1 and CDR2 (germline): SGHRS, YFSETQ. J was trimmed by 6 bases and V by 3 bases; bases with no gene match: 3.